This T cell receptor (beta chain) was identified in a study of CD8+CD57+ T cells in acquired aplastic anemia. Study details: Sorted CD4+ and CD8+ cell DNA averaged around 3 ug. General study results and limits: Patients and controls turned out to have roughly 30 CD8+ CDR3 sequences in common.

Genomic DNA served as template for TCR beta VDJ and CDR3 profiling. TCRdb re-called the reads with MiXCR, one entry per CDR3 protein. This table holds approximately 98,000 distinct CDR3 sequences, roughly two thirds found once. This clonotype was counted a few times. Its antigen is not identified. Trimming removed 1 base at V and 8 bases at J, with 12 bases between. CDR1 and CDR2 from the germline V gene are SGHVS and FNYEAQ. The CDR3 contains 15 residues. The patients chosen for sequencing had shown expansion of CD8+CD57+ cells (detected by flow cytometry). Sample: sorted CD4+, CD8+, or CD8+CD57+ T cells (not recorded which) from PBMCs. The rearrangement joins TRBV7-6 to TRBJ1-6; possible D gene TRBD1, 6 bases. The TCR was taken from a human donor with aplastic anemia. CDR3 protein: CASSLVARGDSPLHF. CDR3 DNA sequence: TGTGCCAGCAGCTTAGTGGCCAGGGGAGATTCACCCCTCCACTTT.